This TCR beta chain is drawn from a study of OX40 agonist ivuxolimab in advanced cancers. Overall study context: The patients received agonistic anti-OX40 (CD134) antibody ivuxolimab.

Turning to this clone: The antigen remains unidentified.

Germline loops: CDR1 SEHNR, CDR2 FQNEAQ (reference sequence). The CDR3 sequence is 12 residues long. V was shortened by 1 base and J by 0 bases, with 0 bases between the two germline ends. Using immunoSEQ multiplex PCR, the repertoire was profiled, and TCRdb retains in-frame clones only, with some absent. The profile shows around 76,000 clones, approximately 85% of them singletons. Study-level findings and limits: On average, CD8+ T cells showed a greater number of expanded clones than CD4+. Partial responders at 0.1-3.0 mg/kg had among the lowest clonal expansion.

The sample in question was CD4+ or CD8+ T cells sorted from blood, obtained in a trial of the OX40 agonist ivuxolimab. V and J are TRBV7-9 and TRBJ2-5; no reliable D call. The origin of this receptor is an adult with an advanced solid tumor such as melanoma, head and neck, liver or kidney cancer. The CDR3, as DNA: TGTGCCAGCAGCTTAGACCAAGAGACCCAGTACTTC. Translating it yields CASSLDQETQYF.